This T cell receptor beta chain was recorded in a study of T cell responses to AZD1222 COVID-19 vaccine. This table comes from immunoSEQ multiplex PCR, and its TCRdb copy is limited to in-frame clones, with some not included. The sample records about 110,000 clones, around 87% being singletons. This CDR3 has 14 amino acids. V was trimmed by 3 bases and J by 5 bases, leaving 13 bases between them. CDR1 and CDR2 (germline): LGHDT, YNNKEL (reference sequence). The chain joins TRBV3-1 (or the pseudogene TRBV3-2) to TRBJ1-2; D is unclear. The receptor was derived from an adult who received the AZD1222 COVID-19 vaccine. The material sequenced was peripheral blood, taken 28 days after the second AZD1222 dose. DNA of the CDR3: TGTGCCAGCAGCCACGAGGGTTGGAATTATGGCTACACCTTC. This sequence encodes CASSHEGWNYGYTF.